The present entry profiles one TCR beta chain with its context. This record belongs to a study of blood T cell repertoires in COVID-19. Study processing details: Nucleated cell number was recorded as an estimate derived from reference gene primer amplification. Assay: immunoSEQ multiplex PCR; the TCRdb copy retains only in-frame clones and omits some. V and J calls and clone size follow that table, whereas D and trimming were derived from the DNA. Of around 300,000 clones in the sample, around 87% were seen once. The germline V gene has CDR1 MDHEN and CDR2 SYDVKM. There are 14 residues in the CDR3. The J segment lost 5 bases and the V segment lost 6 bases, leaving 8 bases of the junction unmatched.

Sequences were obtained from PBMCs or T cells enriched from blood (not recorded which). The chain is built from TRBV28 and TRBJ1-2; TRBD1 agrees at 8 bases. The sequence came from a woman under 30 with acute COVID-19. The CDR3 DNA reads as TGTGCCAGCAGATCCGGGACAGGCAGATATGGCTACACCTTC. This codes for CASRSGTGRYGYTF.